This TCR beta chain was sequenced for a study of T cell repertoires in cytomegalovirus infection. The overall study: Recently identified HLA-C-restricted CMV epitopes were used, and well-studied HLA-B-restricted CMV epitopes were used as well. Indications came from public TCR beta signatures; they pointed to CMV infection and to a matching HLA type.

Details on this clonotype: Its antigen is undetermined.

Study-level results: HLA-C-restricted CMV-specific TCR beta clonotypes prevailed in the ex vivo response. Carriage of CMV together with the relevant HLA was identifiable through cumulative public TCR beta family frequency.

TCRdb used MiXCR to reprocess the reads, holding one entry per CDR3 protein. In the table there are 35,000 or so distinct CDR3 sequences, just over 50% of which are singletons. This TCR was sampled from a human donor in good health (CMV status not recorded). Some clones in this sample may be carry-over from other donors' samples. Source: CD8+ T cells from cultured PBMCs, taken from culture after CMV antigen stimulation.

For the CDR3, the DNA is TGTGCCAGCAGCGGAGACTTAGGTACGCAGTATTTT. Residues: CASSGDLGTQYF. This chain links TRBV9 with TRBJ2-3; D gene ambiguous. The germline V gene encodes CDR1 SGDLS and CDR2 YYNGEE. The V end was cut by 3 bases, the J end by 8 bases, with 10 bases between. The CDR3 spans 12 residues.